The present entry profiles one TCR beta chain with its context. This entry is derived from a study of OX40 agonist ivuxolimab in advanced cancers. Germline V lookup: CDR1 MNHEY, CDR2 SVGAGI. The CDR3 sequence is 15 residues long. V dropped 1 base and J dropped 0 bases, with 7 bases sitting between them. Clones were sequenced by immunoSEQ multiplex PCR, and TCRdb holds only the in-frame ones, with some missing. Seen here are 50,000 to 80,000 clones, about 91% observed once, and the top ten hold roughly 0.45%. Source: CD4+ or CD8+ T cells sorted from blood, taken in a trial of the OX40 agonist ivuxolimab. The sequence was collected from an adult with an advanced solid tumor such as melanoma, head and neck, liver or kidney cancer. The chain is built from TRBV6-5 and TRBJ1-5; D is unresolved. The CDR3 protein is CASSYYRNSNQPQHF. CDR3 DNA: TGTGCCAGCAGTTACTACAGAAATAGCAATCAGCCCCAGCATTTT.